Included here is one T cell receptor (beta chain) sequence, with context. Its matching antigen is unknown. The data were produced by immunoSEQ multiplex PCR, yet TCRdb's version contains in-frame clones alone and is incomplete. Of more than 150,000 clones in the sample, around 90% were seen once. The data were taken from a study of Ad26.COV2.S vaccination and SARS-CoV-2 variants. The CDR3 runs to 15 residues. The germline V gene has CDR1 LNHDA and CDR2 SQIVND (reference sequence). Losses at the gene ends were 6 bases for V and 4 bases for J; bases not matched to a gene: 5. Notes on the study in general: While placebo recipients had lower spike-specific TCR breadth, vaccine recipients had more. It is possible that the TCR breadth and depth analyses underestimated the total T cell responses. Following vaccination, spike-specific CD8+ and CD4+ T cell responses reportedly exhibited substantial breadth. Vaccine recipients and placebo recipients showed similar non-spike TCR breadth.

The TCR sequence derives from a human donor who had recovered from COVID-19. The V and J genes are TRBV19 and TRBJ2-6, with TRBD1 matching 8 bases. This sample comprised peripheral blood, obtained after recovery from COVID-19. CDR3: CASSRQGTGANVLTF. The DNA for the CDR3 is TGTGCCAGTAGCCGACAGGGGACGGGGGCCAACGTCCTGACTTTC.